This T cell receptor beta chain was sequenced during a study of blood T cells in healthy people across ages. About this clonotype itself: This may be a read error: a much more frequent sequence differs by one nucleotide.

Donors ranged from about 6 to 90 years old and were healthy Caucasians in Russia. This CDR3 region has 17 residues. Per the germline V gene, CDR1 is ENHRY and CDR2 is SYGVKD. Primers used in a second PCR of about 6 to 11 cycles were a sample-barcoded 5' primer and a J-beta primer mix. MiXCR, run by TCRdb on the 5' RACE reads, gives a single entry per CDR3 protein. Seen here are about 1.7 million distinct CDR3 sequences, roughly 27% observed once, and the top ten hold 7.7%. The chain employs TRBV10-3 and TRBJ2-6; TRBD2 matches 9 bases. Sequenced sample: blood. The clonotype was recovered from a woman aged 30 to 39 in good health. The CDR3 loop reads CAISDPAGGSGANVRTF. The CDR3 DNA reads as TGTGCCATCAGTGACCCAGCGGGGGGCTCTGGGGCCAACGTCCGGACTTTC.